This T cell receptor (beta chain) was sequenced during a study of CD8 T cells in Susac syndrome. Notes on this clonotype: Its cognate antigen is unknown.

TCR beta sequencing was performed on blood CD8+ and CD4+ T cells. TEMRA cells were FACS-enriched, unlike CD8+ and CD4+ T cells, which were negatively isolated. The RNA, about 0.5 to 1 ug, was put through reverse transcription using random hexamers. The CDR3 of TCR beta was amplified by immunoSEQ multiplex PCR across 54 Vbeta and 13 Jbeta. MiXCR, applied by TCRdb to the immunoSEQ multiplex PCR reads, yields one record per CDR3 protein. Counted here are about 210,000 distinct CDR3 sequences, approximately 95% occurring once; the ten biggest clones make up roughly 0.1%. The CDR3 spans 15 residues. From germline, CDR1 is LGHDT and CDR2 YNNKEL (reference sequence). V gave up 1 base and J gave up 4 bases, with 13 bases separating them. Study-wide results and limits: The authors acknowledged that the study's TCR sequencing and HLA analysis involved relatively few individuals.

The chain employs TRBV3-1 and TRBJ2-5; no clear D. The receptor was isolated from a human donor with multiple sclerosis. Material: CD4+ T cells from PBMCs. CDR3 in amino acids: CASSQGSLAAETQYF. As DNA, the CDR3 is TGTGCCAGCAGCCAAGGCTCACTCGCCGCAGAGACCCAGTACTTC.